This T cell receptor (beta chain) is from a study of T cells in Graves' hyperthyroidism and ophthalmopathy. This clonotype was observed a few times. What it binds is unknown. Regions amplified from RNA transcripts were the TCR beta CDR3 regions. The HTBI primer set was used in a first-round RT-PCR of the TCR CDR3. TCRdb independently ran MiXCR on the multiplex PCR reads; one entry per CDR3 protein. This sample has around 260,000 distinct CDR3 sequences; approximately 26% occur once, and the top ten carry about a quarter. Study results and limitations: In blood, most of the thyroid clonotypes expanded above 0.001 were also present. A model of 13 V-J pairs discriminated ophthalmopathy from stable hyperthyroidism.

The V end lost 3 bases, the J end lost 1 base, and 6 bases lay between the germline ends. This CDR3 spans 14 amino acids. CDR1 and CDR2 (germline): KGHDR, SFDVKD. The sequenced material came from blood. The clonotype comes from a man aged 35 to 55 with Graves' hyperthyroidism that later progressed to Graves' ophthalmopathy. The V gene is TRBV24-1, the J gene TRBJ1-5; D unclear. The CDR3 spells CATSDGLSNQPQHF. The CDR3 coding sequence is TGTGCCACCAGTGATGGACTGAGCAATCAGCCCCAGCATTTT.